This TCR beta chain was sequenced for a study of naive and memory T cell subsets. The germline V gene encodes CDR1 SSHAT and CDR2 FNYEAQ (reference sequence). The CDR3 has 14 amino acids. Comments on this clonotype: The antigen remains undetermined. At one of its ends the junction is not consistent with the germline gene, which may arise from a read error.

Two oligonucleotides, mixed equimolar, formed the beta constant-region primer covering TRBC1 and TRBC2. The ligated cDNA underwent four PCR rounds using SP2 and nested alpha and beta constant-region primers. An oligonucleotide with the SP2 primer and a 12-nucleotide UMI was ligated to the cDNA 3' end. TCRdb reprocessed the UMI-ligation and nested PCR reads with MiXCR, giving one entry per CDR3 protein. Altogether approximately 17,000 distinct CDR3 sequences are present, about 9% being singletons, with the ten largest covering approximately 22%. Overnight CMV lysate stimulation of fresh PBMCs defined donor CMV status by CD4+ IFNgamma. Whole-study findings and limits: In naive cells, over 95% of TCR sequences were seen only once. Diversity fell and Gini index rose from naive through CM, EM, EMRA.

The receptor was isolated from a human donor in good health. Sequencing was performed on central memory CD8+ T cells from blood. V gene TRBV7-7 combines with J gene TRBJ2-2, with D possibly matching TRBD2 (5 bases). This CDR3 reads CASSLISEAGELFF. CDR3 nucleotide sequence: TGTGCTAGCAGCTTAATTTCGGAGGCCGGGGAGCTGTTTTTT.